Presented here are 26 T cell receptor beta chains from one specimen sequenced in a study of T cell repertoires in cytomegalovirus infection. TCRdb re-called the reads through MiXCR, storing one row per CDR3 protein. The sample has about 140,000 distinct CDR3 sequences; approximately 5.9% are singletons. Sequencing was carried out using PBMCs. The receptors derive from a human donor in good health (CMV status not recorded). Some clones in this sample may be carry-over from other donors' samples.

This clonotype appeared many times. The genes are TRBV20-1 and TRBJ1-2; D is unclear. This CDR3 contains 13 residues. The V end was cut by 3 bases, the J end by 4 bases, with 12 bases between. Germline CDR1 is DFQATT and CDR2 is SNEGSKA (reference sequence). This CDR3 is CSASSGSTYGYTF. The CDR3 DNA is TGCAGTGCTAGCTCCGGATCTACCTATGGCTACACCTTC.

This clonotype appeared many times. The CDR3 sequence: CASSLTSSDWETQYF. The CDR3 DNA reads as TGTGCCAGCAGCTTAACGAGCAGCGATTGGGAGACCCAGTACTTC. J is TRBJ2-5 and V is TRBV7-2; no reliable D call. Trimming shortened V by 2 bases and J by 5 bases, and 15 bases separated the two germline ends. The CDR3 spans 15 residues. Looked up from germline, CDR1 is SGHTA and CDR2 is FQGNSA.

Details on this clonotype: A much larger clone sits a single nucleotide away, making a read error possible. The rearrangement joins TRBV19 to TRBJ2-1, with D hard to call. The CDR3 has 15 residues. Trimming removed 0 bases at V and 2 bases at J, with 8 bases between. From germline, CDR1 is LNHDA and CDR2 SQIVND (reference sequence). The DNA of the CDR3 is TGTGCCAGTAGTATAGATCTATCCACCTACAATGAGCAGTTCTTC. Translation: CASSIDLSTYNEQFF.

The chain couples TRBV14 to TRBJ2-5; 7 bases match TRBD1. The ends lost 4 bases at V and 7 bases at J; junction bases unmatched: 9. This CDR3 is 14 amino acids long. Germline V gene lookup returns CDR1 SGHDN and CDR2 FVKESK. The CDR3 nucleotides read TGTGCCAGCAGCCCACCGGGACAGAGGAGGACCCAGTACTTC. Protein product: CASSPPGQRRTQYF.

This clonotype came up many times. The V and J genes are TRBV4-2 and TRBJ2-1; 11 bases line up with TRBD2. Per germline, CDR1 LGHNA and CDR2 YNFKEQ. CDR3 length: 17 amino acids. After removal of 1 base from V and 2 bases from J, the junction contained 4 bases not matched to a gene. In DNA form, the CDR3 reads TGTGCCAGCAGCCAAGTTGCGGGACTAGCGGCCTACAATGAGCAGTTCTTC. Translating it yields CASSQVAGLAAYNEQFF.

CDR3 sequence (DNA): TGTGCCAGCAGTGCCAGGGGAACTAATGAAAAACTGTTTTTT. Translating gives CASSARGTNEKLFF. The chain carries TRBV12-3 or TRBV12-4 and TRBJ1-4; D is possibly TRBD1 (6 bases). This CDR3 contains 14 residues. V lost 5 bases, J lost 1 base, and 8 bases lay in between.

This clonotype came up many times. The CDR3 protein is CASSLDGAGGSTDTQYF. The CDR3 DNA sequence: TGTGCCAGCAGCTTAGATGGAGCGGGGGGGTCCACAGATACGCAGTATTTT. The chain employs TRBV7-6 and TRBJ2-3; 10 bases match TRBD2. Germline assignment: CDR1 SGHVS and CDR2 FNYEAQ. Losses at the gene ends were 1 base for V and 2 bases for J; bases not matched to a gene: 6. The CDR3 consists of 17 residues.

This clonotype was found many times. The chain is built from TRBV7-9 and TRBJ1-4, with a weak D call TRBD1 (6 bases). There are 15 residues in the CDR3. V shed 3 bases and J shed 3 bases, with 11 bases lying between them. Looked up from germline, CDR1 is SEHNR and CDR2 is FQNEAQ (reference sequence). CDR3 amino acids: CASSFGGLPNEKLFF. CDR3 sequence (DNA): TGTGCCAGCAGCTTTGGGGGGCTCCCTAATGAAAAACTGTTTTTT.

This clonotype was recorded at least ten times. One end of the junction varies from germline; a read error may be responsible. This sequence joins TRBV7-2 and TRBJ2-3; a weak D match, TRBD2 (6 bases). This CDR3 contains 12 residues. Germline values: CDR1 SGHTA, CDR2 FQGNSA. CDR3 loop: CASSFVPTRIDF. In DNA form, the CDR3 reads TGTGCCAGCAGCTTCGTGCCGACTAGGATAGATTTT. Using reference TRBV7-2 and TRBJ2-3 for the parts outside the CDR3, the full variable domain is GAGVSQSPSNKVTEKGKDVELRCDPISGHTALYWYRQSLGQGLEFLIYFQGNSAPDKSGLPSDRFSAERTGGSVSTLTIQRTQQEDSAVYLCASSFVPTRIDFGPGTRLTVL.

This clonotype was seen more than once but under ten times. The chain recombines TRBV9 with TRBJ2-1; D gene ambiguous. CDR1 is SGDLS, CDR2 YYNGEE, per germline. The CDR3 length is 16 residues. V shed 0 bases and J shed 1 base, with 11 bases lying between them. The chain's CDR3 is CASSVEWQSSYNEQFF. Here the CDR3 DNA reads TGTGCCAGCAGCGTAGAGTGGCAGTCGTCCTACAATGAGCAGTTCTTC.

This clonotype was seen at least ten times. CDR3 nucleotide sequence: TGTGCCAGCAGTTTTGGAGGGGGCGGGGGGGGTTTTGAGACCCAGTACTTC. This sequence encodes CASSFGGGGGGFETQYF. The V gene is TRBV12-3 or TRBV12-4, the J gene TRBJ2-5; 9 positions agree with TRBD2. This CDR3 contains 17 residues. J lost 5 bases, V lost 3 bases, and 13 bases had no gene match.

This clonotype has a count of ten or more. This chain connects TRBV2 to TRBJ1-1, with D tentatively TRBD1 (6 bases). This CDR3 has 12 residues. Per the germline V gene, CDR1 is SNHLY and CDR2 is FYNNEI. Deletions cut 4 bases from V and 6 bases from J, with 9 bases between. The CDR3 nucleotides read TGTGCCAGCAGTGGTGGGGGGCCTGAAGCTTTCTTT. Its protein product is CASSGGGPEAFF. Supplemented by reference TRBV2 and TRBJ1-1, the full variable domain reads EPEVTQTPSHQVTQMGQEVILRCVPISNHLYFYWYRQILGQKVEFLVSFYNNEISEKSEIFDDQFSVERPDGSNFTLKIRSTKLEDSAMYFCASSGGGPEAFFGQGTRLTVV.

The chain recombines TRBV6-2 or TRBV6-3 with TRBJ2-3; no clear D gene. Germline CDR1 reads MNHEY; CDR2 reads SVGEGT. The V end was cut by 7 bases, the J end by 8 bases, with 16 bases between. The CDR3 is 13 amino acids. CDR3 sequence reads: CASTLRFFGTQYF. In nucleotides, the CDR3 is TGTGCCAGCACCCTAAGGTTTTTTGGTACGCAGTATTTT.

The chain is built from TRBV6-1 and TRBJ1-1; D is undetermined. Trimming left V 2 bases short and J 11 bases short, with 15 bases between. The CDR3 has 13 amino acids. Germline V gives CDR1 MNHNS, CDR2 SASEGT. The CDR3: CASSEFLDFGAFF. The DNA of the CDR3 is TGTGCCAGCAGTGAATTTTTGGACTTCGGGGCTTTCTTT.

This clonotype was found many times. The chain is built from TRBV19 and TRBJ1-1; the match to TRBD1 covers 8 bases. The V gene's germline CDR1 is LNHDA and CDR2 SQIVND (reference sequence). The CDR3 spans 14 residues. J was trimmed by 2 bases and V by 5 bases; bases with no gene match: 4. The CDR3 region is CASSETGDNTEAFF. The CDR3 coding sequence is TGTGCCAGTAGTGAGACAGGGGATAACACTGAAGCTTTCTTT.

This clonotype was found many times. This chain connects TRBV5-1 to TRBJ1-1, with TRBD1 identical over 8 bases. Germline CDR1 and CDR2: SGHRS and YFSETQ. V shed 4 bases and J 1 base; nucleotides not matched to a gene: 9. The CDR3 is 16 amino acids. The CDR3: CASSVGGTGWNTEAFF. CDR3 bases: TGCGCCAGCAGCGTGGGGGGGACAGGTTGGAACACTGAAGCTTTCTTT.

V gene TRBV29-1 combines with J gene TRBJ1-1, with a weak D call TRBD1 (5 bases). This CDR3 contains 11 residues. The germline V gene encodes CDR1 SQVTM and CDR2 ANQGSEA. Deletions cut 6 bases from V and 8 bases from J, with 13 bases between. The CDR3 spells CSVGGVTEAFF. CDR3 nucleotides: TGCAGCGTCGGGGGGGTGACCGAAGCTTTCTTT.

This clonotype appeared many times. The rearrangement uses TRBV7-2 and TRBJ2-7; D is undetermined. The CDR3 runs to 14 residues. Between the trimmed V and J ends, which lost 2 bases and 5 bases, there was a span of 13 bases. Germline loops: CDR1 SGHTA, CDR2 FQGNSA. The CDR3 DNA follows: TGTGCCAGCAGCTTATCACAAGCGCCTCACGAGCAGTACTTC. The encoded protein is CASSLSQAPHEQYF.

The sample holds many counts of this clonotype. The genes are TRBV7-2 and TRBJ2-3, with D perhaps matching TRBD2 (6 bases). Germline loops: CDR1 SGHTA, CDR2 FQGNSA. This CDR3 contains 17 residues. Trimming took off 5 bases at V and 0 bases at J, with 18 bases between the two ends. CDR3 sequence (DNA): TGTGCCAGCAGCAGGGGACTCGACCGACCTAGCACAGATACGCAGTATTTT. This sequence encodes CASSRGLDRPSTDTQYF.

This clonotype was detected many times. V is TRBV7-2 and J is TRBJ1-2; TRBD1 aligns across 7 bases. This CDR3 has 14 residues. J gave up 8 bases and V 5 bases, and 11 bases lay outside the gene matches. The germline V gene encodes CDR1 SGHTA and CDR2 FQGNSA. This chain's CDR3 is CASSRQGLTGGYTF. Written as DNA, the CDR3 is TGTGCCAGCAGCCGACAGGGACTCACAGGCGGCTACACCTTC.

This clonotype has at least ten counts. The genes are TRBV7-2 and TRBJ2-3; no clear D. Germline-derived CDR1 and CDR2 are SGHTA and FQGNSA. With 2 bases removed from V and 1 base from J, the gap between germline ends came to 10 bases. The CDR3 runs 15 residues. CDR3 sequence: CASSLQERRTDTQYF. DNA for the CDR3: TGTGCCAGCAGCTTACAGGAGCGCCGCACAGATACGCAGTATTTT.

The sample holds many counts of this clonotype. J is TRBJ2-7 and V is TRBV19, with D possibly TRBD1 on 6 matching bases. Trimming left V 5 bases short and J 3 bases short, with 14 bases between. This CDR3 spans 14 amino acids. Germline CDR1 reads LNHDA; CDR2 reads SQIVND (reference sequence). The CDR3 sequence is CASSPGQTLYEQYF. For the CDR3, the DNA is TGTGCCAGTAGTCCTGGACAGACCCTCTACGAGCAGTACTTC.

At least ten counts were recorded for this clonotype. The V call is TRBV7-9, the J call TRBJ2-5; 7 nucleotides line up with TRBD1. This CDR3 is built from 14 residues. Germline CDR1 is SEHNR and CDR2 is FQNEAQ (reference sequence). With V trimmed by 5 bases and J by 1 base, 4 bases remained unmatched. This CDR3 is CASSPDRFQETQYF. CDR3 DNA sequence: TGTGCCAGCAGCCCGGACAGGTTCCAAGAGACCCAGTACTTC.

This clonotype is a singleton in its sample. The chain combines TRBV13 with TRBJ2-1; D unclear. This CDR3 is built from 14 residues. V was trimmed by 0 bases and J by 2 bases, leaving 5 bases between them. Germline CDR1 PRHDT, CDR2 FYEKMQ (reference sequence). In DNA form, the CDR3 reads TGTGCCAGCAGCTTAGGTCCACCCTACAATGAGCAGTTCTTC. This translates into CASSLGPPYNEQFF.

V gene TRBV12-3 or TRBV12-4 combines with J gene TRBJ1-2; the match to TRBD1 covers 7 bases. The J segment lost 5 bases and the V segment lost 5 bases, leaving 11 bases of the junction unmatched. The CDR3 has 15 amino acids. The CDR3 sequence is CASSPKQRQGYGYTF. CDR3 coding DNA: TGTGCCAGCAGTCCGAAACAGCGACAGGGATATGGCTACACCTTC.

This clonotype was picked up many times. The V gene is TRBV7-2, the J gene TRBJ2-6; 9 bases line up with TRBD1. This CDR3 spans 20 amino acids. Unmatched junction bases numbered 14, after V lost 3 bases and J lost 2 bases. Germline CDR1 reads SGHTA; CDR2 reads FQGNSA. The CDR3 DNA is TGTGCCAGCAGCTTGACGCCGGGACAGGGAGGAGGAGCTGGGGCCAACGTCCTGACTTTC. Translated, it gives CASSLTPGQGGGAGANVLTF.